This T cell receptor beta chain emerged from a study of tumor-infiltrating lymphocytes in primary liver carcinoma. CDR3 length: 18 residues. The ends lost 4 bases at V and 1 base at J; junction bases unmatched: 14. CDR1 is SQVTM and CDR2 is ANQGSEA in the germline V gene. TCR beta cDNA was made from around 520 ng total RNA with a constant-region primer. Library construction for TCR beta comprised three nested multiplex PCR rounds performed with slightly modified ARM-PCR. The opening two PCR rounds, about 11 cycles each, paired TRBV1-TRBV30 forward primers with a C-beta reverse primer. Using its own MiXCR run on the multiplex PCR reads, TCRdb lists one record per CDR3 protein. The table includes more than 50,000 distinct CDR3 sequences, about 80% detected once. RNA and DNA were co-extracted from roughly 20-30 mg of unsorted bulk tissue.

The chain couples TRBV29-1 to TRBJ2-1, with 9 bases aligning to TRBD2. Sequences were obtained from liver tumor tissue from sampling region 2. Subset described: tumor region T2, inferior pole. This TCR was sampled from a man between 35 and 55 years old with primary liver carcinoma and hepatitis B virus infection. CDR3 DNA: TGCAGCGTTGGTAATAGCGGGGGAGTCAGGGATTCCTACAATGAGCAGTTCTTC. This codes for CSVGNSGGVRDSYNEQFF.